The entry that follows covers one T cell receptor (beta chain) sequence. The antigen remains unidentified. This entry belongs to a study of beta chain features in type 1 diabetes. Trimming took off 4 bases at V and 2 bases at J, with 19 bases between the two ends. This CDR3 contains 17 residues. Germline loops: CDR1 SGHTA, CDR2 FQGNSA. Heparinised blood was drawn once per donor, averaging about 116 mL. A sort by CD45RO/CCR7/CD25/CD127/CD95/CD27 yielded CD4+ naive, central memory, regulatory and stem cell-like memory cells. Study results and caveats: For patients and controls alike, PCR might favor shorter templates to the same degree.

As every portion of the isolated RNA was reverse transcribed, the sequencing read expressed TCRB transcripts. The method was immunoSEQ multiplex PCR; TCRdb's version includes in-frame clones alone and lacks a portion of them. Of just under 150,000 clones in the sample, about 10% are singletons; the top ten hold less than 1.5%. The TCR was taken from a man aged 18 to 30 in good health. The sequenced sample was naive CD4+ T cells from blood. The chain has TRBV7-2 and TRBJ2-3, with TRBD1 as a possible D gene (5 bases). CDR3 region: CASSSTPLTDVTDTQYF. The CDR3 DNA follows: TGTGCCAGCAGCTCCACCCCCTTGACAGATGTCACAGATACGCAGTATTTT.